These 29 T cell receptor beta chains originate from one sample sequenced in a study of T-cell memory formation after mild COVID-19. TCRdb re-analysed the 5' RACE reads in MiXCR, keeping a single row per CDR3 protein. The profile shows around 310,000 distinct CDR3 sequences, 15% to 20% of them singletons. The sequencing input was PBMCs or a T cell subset sorted from them (not recorded which). These receptors were obtained from a man aged 18-30 years who had mild COVID-19 (a few samples of this study predate the infection). Cell type and time point are not known.

This clonotype was observed at least ten times. The V gene is TRBV4-1, the J gene TRBJ2-7, with D possibly called TRBD1 or TRBD2 (5 bases each). The V gene lost 4 bases and the J gene lost 3 bases, with 16 bases spanning the gap. The CDR3 is made up of 15 amino acids. Per germline, CDR1 MGHRA and CDR2 YSYEKL. The CDR3 region is CASSRDQNLGYEQYF. The CDR3 DNA sequence: TGCGCCAGCAGCCGGGACCAAAACTTAGGCTACGAGCAGTACTTC.

This clonotype was picked up a small number of times. The chain links TRBV23-1 to TRBJ2-1; D may be TRBD2 (5 bases). TRBV23-1 is an open reading frame whose function is uncertain. V lost 0 bases, J lost 3 bases, and 15 bases lay in between. The CDR3 totals 17 residues. Here the CDR3 reads CASSQSMVRGLYNEQFF. CDR3 sequence (DNA): TGCGCCAGCAGTCAATCGATGGTCAGAGGGCTCTACAATGAGCAGTTCTTC.

The gene calls are TRBV2 and TRBJ1-2; possible D gene TRBD1, 6 bases. The CDR3 totals 12 residues. Germline-derived CDR1 and CDR2 are SNHLY and FYNNEI. V was pared by 11 bases and J by 0 bases, with 10 bases between. CDR3: CAGRDTNYGYTF. As DNA, the CDR3 is TGTGCCGGCCGGGACACTAACTATGGCTACACCTTC.

There are a few counts of this clonotype. This rearrangement joins TRBV4-2 to TRBJ1-2; TRBD1 matches 7 bases. The J segment lost 1 base and the V segment lost 0 bases, leaving 11 bases of the junction unmatched. CDR3 length: 18 residues. CDR1 is LGHNA and CDR2 is YNFKEQ in the germline V gene. CDR3 bases: TGTGCCAGCAGCCAAGATTACCAGACAGGGCTCTATAACTATGGCTACACCTTC. This translates into CASSQDYQTGLYNYGYTF.

This clonotype was picked up many times. V is TRBV4-1 and J is TRBJ2-6, with TRBD2 identical over 8 bases. Germline V gene lookup returns CDR1 MGHRA and CDR2 YSYEKL. V was clipped by 6 bases and J by 5 bases; unmatched bases: 9. The CDR3 sequence is 16 residues long. The CDR3 DNA sequence: TGCGCCAGCAGATCCCCCGGGGGGGTCAGGGCCAACGTCCTGACTTTC. Protein product: CASRSPGGVRANVLTF.

The rearrangement links TRBV30 to TRBJ1-2; D is uncertain. The V gene lost 8 bases and the J gene lost 8 bases, with 15 bases spanning the gap. CDR3 length: 11 residues. Looked up from germline, CDR1 is GTSNPN and CDR2 is SVGIG (reference sequence). The CDR3 DNA is TGTGCCGGAAGACCCGGCGGGGGCTACACCTTC. This codes for CAGRPGGGYTF.

The J gene is TRBJ2-7, the V gene TRBV20-1; no definite D call. Deletions cut 1 base from V and 1 base from J, with 8 bases between. The V gene's germline CDR1 is DFQATT and CDR2 SNEGSKA (reference sequence). The length of the CDR3 is 13 residues. The CDR3 DNA reads TGCAGTGCTAGAGTTCCTACGTCCTACGAGCAGTACTTC. This codes for CSARVPTSYEQYF.

The sample holds a few counts of this clonotype. The genes are TRBV5-1 and TRBJ2-1; D call uncertain. The CDR3 covers 15 residues. The germline V gene has CDR1 SGHRS and CDR2 YFSETQ. Between the trimmed V and J ends, which lost 2 bases and 2 bases, there was a span of 11 bases. CDR3 residues: CASSLQDPTYNEQFF. The DNA for the CDR3 is TGCGCCAGCAGCTTACAAGACCCTACCTACAATGAGCAGTTCTTC.

V gene TRBV2 combines with J gene TRBJ2-7; 7 bases fit TRBD1. V was pared by 7 bases and J by 5 bases, with 8 bases of the junction left unmatched. The CDR3 spans 13 residues. Germline V lookup: CDR1 SNHLY, CDR2 FYNNEI. CDR3 DNA: TGTGCCAGCACCACGGGACAGATCCACGAGCAGTACGTC. Its translation: CASTTGQIHEQYV.

There are a few counts of this clonotype. This chain joins TRBV6-5 and TRBJ2-2; D is unclear. The V end was cut by 7 bases, the J end by 0 bases, with 15 bases between. Germline V gene sequence: CDR1 MNHEY, CDR2 SVGAGI. This CDR3 has 16 amino acids. CDR3 coding DNA: TGTGCCAGCACCTATCGAGAGGCTCCGAACACCGGGGAGCTGTTTTTT. Its protein is CASTYREAPNTGELFF.

The chain has TRBV7-6 and TRBJ2-7; D not resolved. Germline V CDR1 and CDR2: SGHVS, FNYEAQ. This CDR3 is 14 amino acids long. Trimming took off 3 bases at V and 3 bases at J, with 12 bases between the two ends. In DNA form, the CDR3 reads TGTGCCAGCAGCTTCGATACCGGGTACTACGAGCAGTACTTC. This sequence encodes CASSFDTGYYEQYF.

This rearrangement joins TRBV9 to TRBJ2-6; 8 bases map to TRBD2. Germline V CDR1 and CDR2: SGDLS, YYNGEE. J was trimmed by 5 bases and V by 0 bases; bases with no gene match: 7. The CDR3 is 17 amino acids. This CDR3 is CASSVAGGNNWANVLTF. The CDR3, as DNA: TGTGCCAGCAGCGTAGCGGGAGGGAACAATTGGGCCAACGTCCTGACTTTC.

The chain has TRBV2 and TRBJ1-1; D gene uncertain. This CDR3 has 14 residues. Trimming pared 6 bases from V and 0 bases from J, leaving 11 bases between. Germline CDR1 and CDR2: SNHLY and FYNNEI. The CDR3 nucleotides read TGTGCCAGCAGCCTAATGGCAGTGAACACTGAAGCTTTCTTT. The encoded protein is CASSLMAVNTEAFF.

Only a few counts were recorded for this clonotype. J is TRBJ2-2 and V is TRBV11-2; tentatively, D is TRBD2 (7 bases). V shed 1 base and J shed 13 bases, with 22 bases lying between them. The CDR3 sequence is 16 residues long. Germline V gives CDR1 SGHAT, CDR2 FQNNGV. The CDR3 DNA is TGTGCCAGCAGCTTAGGGCCCGGCGGGGGCGATGACGGGCTGTTTTTT. This gives the protein CASSLGPGGGDDGLFF.

In its sample, this clonotype was seen a few times. The chain uses TRBV4-1 and TRBJ2-4, with D maybe TRBD2 (6 bases). This CDR3 comprises 18 residues. The germline V and J ends were trimmed by 1 base and 0 bases, with 16 bases remaining between them. Looked up from germline, CDR1 is MGHRA and CDR2 is YSYEKL. This CDR3 is CASSQVGRVTLAKNIQYF. CDR3 nucleotide sequence: TGCGCCAGCAGCCAAGTCGGGAGAGTGACCTTAGCCAAAAACATTCAGTACTTC.

Only a few counts were recorded for this clonotype. The chain carries TRBV20-1 and TRBJ2-4; 11 nucleotides agree with TRBD2. With 4 bases clipped from V and 13 bases from J, the junction kept 3 bases outside the gene matches. This CDR3 has 11 amino acids. Looked up from germline, CDR1 is DFQATT and CDR2 is SNEGSKA (reference sequence). The CDR3 here is CSAIAGGRQYF. In DNA form, the CDR3 reads TGCAGTGCTATAGCGGGGGGGCGACAGTACTTC.

This clonotype was seen a handful of times. The J gene is TRBJ2-1, the V gene TRBV4-3, with D uncertain. The CDR3 loop spans 16 amino acids. Germline V gives CDR1 LGHNA, CDR2 YSLEER. Trimming left V 0 bases short and J 5 bases short, with 14 bases between. CDR3 nucleotides: TGCGCCAGCAGCCAAGATCCGGGTCTACACCACAATGAGCAGTTCTTC. Translating gives CASSQDPGLHHNEQFF.

This clonotype was counted a few times. The rearrangement links TRBV6-5 to TRBJ2-7; D ambiguous. The germline V gene encodes CDR1 MNHEY and CDR2 SVGAGI. The CDR3 totals 13 residues. Trimming removed 6 bases at V and 0 bases at J, with 9 bases between. The CDR3 reads CASRERNSYEQYF. The DNA for the CDR3 is TGTGCCAGCAGGGAGAGAAACTCCTACGAGCAGTACTTC.

This sequence joins TRBV19 and TRBJ2-5; maybe TRBD2 (6 bases). CDR1 is LNHDA, CDR2 SQIVND, per germline (reference sequence). V dropped 5 bases and J dropped 4 bases, with 14 bases sitting between them. The CDR3 is made up of 14 amino acids. The CDR3 bases are TGTGCCAGTAGTCGACGGGGGTGGATAGAGACCCAGTACTTC. Residues: CASSRRGWIETQYF.

The V and J genes are TRBV5-1 and TRBJ2-1; D possibly uses TRBD1 or TRBD2 (7 bases each). The germline gives CDR1 SGHRS, CDR2 YFSETQ. This CDR3 spans 15 amino acids. The V end lost 4 bases, the J end lost 10 bases, and 21 bases lay between the germline ends. CDR3 nucleotides: TGCGCCAGCAGCCTACCAGGACAGGTGGGAGGGGAGCAGTTCTTC. Its translation: CASSLPGQVGGEQFF.

This clonotype came up a few times. Germline is not matched at one junction end, which may reflect a read error. This sequence joins TRBV19 and TRBJ2-1, with D perhaps matching TRBD1 (5 bases). CDR1 and CDR2 (germline): LNHDA, SQIVND (reference sequence). The CDR3 sequence is 17 residues long. The CDR3 bases are TGTGCCAGTAGCGGGTTTCTAGACAGAACCTCCAACAATGAGCAGTTCTTC. It yields the protein CASSGFLDRTSNNEQFF.

Sample share makes this clonotype large. The chain combines TRBV7-2 with TRBJ2-1, with TRBD2 identical over 15 bases. J was trimmed by 8 bases and V by 1 base; bases with no gene match: 18. Germline-derived CDR1 and CDR2 are SGHTA and FQGNSA. The CDR3 contains 21 residues. CDR3 nucleotides: TGTGCCAGCAGCTTAGAACACCCTTGGACTAGCGGGGGGGGTTTTCTCGATGAGCAGTTCTTC. This gives the protein CASSLEHPWTSGGGFLDEQFF.

The V and J genes are TRBV5-1 and TRBJ2-6, with 8 positions matching TRBD1. The germline CDR1 and CDR2 sequences are SGHRS and YFSETQ. Losses at the gene ends were 4 bases for V and 4 bases for J; bases not matched to a gene: 16. The CDR3 totals 19 residues. This CDR3 reads CASSKSSRTGMSGANVLTF. In DNA, the CDR3 is TGCGCCAGCAGCAAATCCAGTCGGACAGGGATGTCGGGGGCCAACGTCCTGACTTTC.

There are a few counts of this clonotype. V gene TRBV4-1 combines with J gene TRBJ1-1; 10 nucleotides align to TRBD1. The J segment lost 7 bases and the V segment lost 3 bases, leaving 14 bases of the junction unmatched. CDR3 length: 17 residues. The germline V gene encodes CDR1 MGHRA and CDR2 YSYEKL. The chain's CDR3 is CASSQSRLGQGTFEAFF. The CDR3 nucleotides read TGCGCCAGCAGCCAGAGCAGGTTGGGACAGGGGACTTTTGAAGCTTTCTTT.

The rearrangement uses TRBV6-2 or TRBV6-3 and TRBJ1-2, with TRBD1 as a possible D gene (5 bases). Trimming cost V 6 bases and J 5 bases, with 13 bases left between them. In germline, CDR1 is MNHEY, CDR2 SVGEGT. The CDR3 covers 13 residues. CDR3 in DNA: TGTGCCAGCAGAGGGACGGTACGATATGGCTACACCTTC. It translates to CASRGTVRYGYTF.

This clonotype was observed a handful of times. The chain links TRBV7-3 to TRBJ2-1, with 12 bases aligning to TRBD1. CDR1 and CDR2 from the germline V gene are SGHTA and FQGTGA. There are 16 residues in the CDR3. V lost 5 bases, J lost 8 bases, and 10 bases stayed unmatched. CDR3 sequence: CASSLRGQGAFHEQFF. For the CDR3, the DNA is TGTGCCAGCAGCCTACGGGGACAGGGGGCGTTTCATGAGCAGTTCTTC.

This clonotype turned up a few times. The chain has TRBV7-3 and TRBJ2-1, with 9 bases matching TRBD2. From germline, CDR1 is SGHTA and CDR2 FQGTGA. V gave up 5 bases and J gave up 7 bases; unmatched junction bases: 12. This CDR3 contains 16 residues. The CDR3 sequence: CASSAGGRRIGNEQFF. The DNA of the CDR3 is TGTGCCAGCAGCGCGGGGGGGCGTAGGATCGGGAATGAGCAGTTCTTC.

V and J are TRBV24-1 and TRBJ1-2, with TRBD1 identical over 7 bases. CDR1 and CDR2 from the germline V gene are KGHDR and SFDVKD. With V trimmed by 3 bases and J by 4 bases, 4 bases remained unmatched. This CDR3 contains 14 residues. Here the CDR3 reads CATSDNRGIYGYTF. DNA of the CDR3: TGTGCCACCAGTGATAACAGGGGAATCTATGGCTACACCTTC.

A few counts support this clonotype. J is TRBJ2-3 and V is TRBV7-9; the match to TRBD2 covers 7 bases. V shed 11 bases and J 6 bases; nucleotides not matched to a gene: 11. From germline, CDR1 is SEHNR and CDR2 FQNEAQ (reference sequence). There are 13 residues in the CDR3. CDR3 in amino acids: CAGEGRSLDTQYF. The CDR3 region has the DNA TGTGCCGGGGAGGGGCGTTCCCTCGATACGCAGTATTTT.